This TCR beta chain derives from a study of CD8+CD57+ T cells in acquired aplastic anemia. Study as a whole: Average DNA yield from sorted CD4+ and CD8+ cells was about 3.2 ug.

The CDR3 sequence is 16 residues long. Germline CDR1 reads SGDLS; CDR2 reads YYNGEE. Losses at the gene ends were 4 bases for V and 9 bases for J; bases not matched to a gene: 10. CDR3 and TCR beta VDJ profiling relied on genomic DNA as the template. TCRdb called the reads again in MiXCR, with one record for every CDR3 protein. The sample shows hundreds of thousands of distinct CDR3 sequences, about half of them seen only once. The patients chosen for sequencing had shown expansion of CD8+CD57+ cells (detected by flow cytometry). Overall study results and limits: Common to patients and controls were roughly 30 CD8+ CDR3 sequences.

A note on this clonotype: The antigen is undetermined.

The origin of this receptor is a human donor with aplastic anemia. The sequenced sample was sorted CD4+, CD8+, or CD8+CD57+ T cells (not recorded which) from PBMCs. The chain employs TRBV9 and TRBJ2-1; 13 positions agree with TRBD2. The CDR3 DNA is TGTGCCAGCAGCCCTTTACTAGCGGGGGGGCGATTTGAGCAGTTCTTC. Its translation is CASSPLLAGGRFEQFF.